This TCR beta chain was observed in a study of blood T cell repertoires in COVID-19. Authors' processing steps: The assay estimated nucleated cells by amplifying reference gene primers. The protocol was immunoSEQ multiplex PCR, while the TCRdb copy is restricted to in-frame clones and leaves out a portion. For V, J and clone size, that table is used; D and trimming come from the DNA. In the table there are 230,000 or so clones, approximately 86% of which are singletons. The trim removed 6 bases at V and 6 bases at J, leaving 10 bases unmatched. Germline CDR1 and CDR2: KGHSH and LQKENI. The CDR3 totals 15 residues. This clone is a singleton in its sample.

The V call is TRBV18, the J call TRBJ2-1; TRBD2 aligns across 8 bases. The receptor's source is a woman in her fifties or sixties with acute COVID-19. The specimen sequenced was PBMCs or T cells enriched from blood (not recorded which). CDR3 coding DNA: TGTGCCAGCTCGATATCTAGCGGGCCGGGCAATGAGCAGTTCTTC. It is translated as CASSISSGPGNEQFF.